These T cell receptor beta chains were read from a single sample in a study of control samples from healthy donors and cancer patients. Method: immunoSEQ multiplex PCR; TCRdb's copy keeps in-frame clones and lacks some. Here the sample spans about 120,000 clones, around 89% being singletons. The sample consisted of blood. The receptors come from a man in his forties in good health. CDR3s include the opening cysteine and the closing phenylalanine or tryptophan. The order of the fields is clone size, V gene, CDR3 length, D gene, J gene, CDR3 DNA, CDR3 protein. A D gene is named only where the DNA matches it firmly. A row's size may be missing; if present it is once, few, many or a size class.

-	TRBV7-8	17	TRBD2	TRBJ2-6	TGTGCCAGCAGCACCGGGGGGAGGGGACCTGGGGCCAACGTCCTGACTTTC	CASSTGGRGPGANVLTF
-	TRBV5-1	14	TRBD2	TRBJ2-2	TGCGCCAGCACGGCGGGGGGGCTCACCGGGGAGCTGTTTTTT	CASTAGGLTGELFF
-	TRBV12-3/TRBV12-4	13	-	TRBJ2-2	TGTGCCAGCAAAGGCGGTTGGGCCGGGGAGCTGTTTTTT	CASKGGWAGELFF
-	TRBV6-1	16	TRBD1	TRBJ1-2	TGTGCCAGCAGTGAAGCAGACGACAGGGGGATGAAGGGCTACACCTTC	CASSEADDRGMKGYTF
-	TRBV5-1	15	-	TRBJ2-5	TGCGCCAGCAGCGTTGGCGACACCCTCCTAGGGTCCCAGTACTTC	CASSVGDTLLGSQYF
few	TRBV5-1	13	-	TRBJ1-4	TGCGCCAGCAGCTCCACCGCCCCCGAAAAACTGTTTTTT	CASSSTAPEKLFF
-	TRBV3-1/TRBV3-2	15	TRBD2	TRBJ2-1	TGTGCCAGCAGCCAAGAACTAGCGGGGGGGCGGGAGCAGTTCTTC	CASSQELAGGREQFF
-	TRBV11-2	14	TRBD1	TRBJ1-5	TGTGCCAGCAGCATCGGGACAGGGAATCAGCCCCAGCATTTT	CASSIGTGNQPQHF
once	TRBV3-1/TRBV3-2	13	-	TRBJ1-2	TGTGCCAGCTCCTACGGGGGGCGGGAACGCTACACCTTC	CASSYGGRERYTF
once	TRBV6-6	11	-	TRBJ1-2	TGTGCCAGCTGGTTCAGTTATGGCTACACCTTC	CASWFSYGYTF
few	TRBV7-9	14	TRBD1	TRBJ1-2	TGTGCCAGCAGCTTAGATGGGACAGCTTATGGCTACACCTTC	CASSLDGTAYGYTF
-	TRBV12-3/TRBV12-4	12	-	TRBJ1-2	TGTGCCAGCAGTTTAGCTACGAGTGGCTACACCTTC	CASSLATSGYTF
few	TRBV2	15	TRBD1	TRBJ1-1	TGTGCCAGCGTGAGACAGGGCCCTAAGGGCACTGAAGCTTTCTTT	CASVRQGPKGTEAFF
-	TRBV6-9	15	-	TRBJ2-7	TGTGCCAGCAGTCCCTTGGGCCCGAGAACCTACGAGCAGTACTTC	CASSPLGPRTYEQYF
-	TRBV11-3	15	-	TRBJ1-4	TGTGCCAGCAGCTCCGGGAGCCGGGCTAATGAAAAACTGTTTTTT	CASSSGSRANEKLFF
-	TRBV7-9	17	TRBD2	TRBJ2-1	TGTGCCAGCAGCCCCCCCGGGGGGTTTGGCCGCAACAATGAGCAGTTCTTC	CASSPPGGFGRNNEQFF
-	TRBV7-2	14	-	TRBJ1-2	TGTGCCAGCAGCGCAGTGGGGGCTAACTATGGCTACACCTTC	CASSAVGANYGYTF
few	TRBV6-4	14	-	TRBJ2-3	TGTGCCAGCAGTCCGGGACAACTCACAGATACGCAGTATTTT	CASSPGQLTDTQYF
-	TRBV28	16	-	TRBJ1-4	TGTGCCAGCAGTAACTCCGGGGGGACAAAGAATGAAAAACTGTTTTTT	CASSNSGGTKNEKLFF
few	TRBV7-6	13	-	TRBJ1-6	TGTGCCAGCAGCCCCGATAGTAATTCACCCCTCCACTTT	CASSPDSNSPLHF
-	TRBV9	15	TRBD1	TRBJ1-1	TGTGCCAGCAGCGTAGGGGGGACAGGGGACACTGAAGCTTTCTTT	CASSVGGTGDTEAFF
-	TRBV5-8	16	-	TRBJ2-5	TGTGCCAGCAGCTTACTAGGTACGACAGGACAAGAGACCCAGTACTTC	CASSLLGTTGQETQYF
-	TRBV3-1/TRBV3-2	15	TRBD1	TRBJ2-4	TGTGCCAGCAGCCCCGGGACAGCCTCCAAAAACATTCAGTACTTC	CASSPGTASKNIQYF